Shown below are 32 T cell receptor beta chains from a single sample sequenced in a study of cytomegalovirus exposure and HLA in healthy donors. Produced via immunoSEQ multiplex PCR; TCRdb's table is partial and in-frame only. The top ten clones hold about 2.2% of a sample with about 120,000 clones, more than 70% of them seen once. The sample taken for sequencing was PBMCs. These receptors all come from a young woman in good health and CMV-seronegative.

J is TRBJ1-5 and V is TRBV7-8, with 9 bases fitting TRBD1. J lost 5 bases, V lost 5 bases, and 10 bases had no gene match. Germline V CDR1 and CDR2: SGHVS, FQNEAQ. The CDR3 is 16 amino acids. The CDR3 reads CASSGQGILSDQPQHF. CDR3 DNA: TGTGCCAGCAGCGGACAGGGGATTCTAAGCGATCAGCCCCAGCATTTT.

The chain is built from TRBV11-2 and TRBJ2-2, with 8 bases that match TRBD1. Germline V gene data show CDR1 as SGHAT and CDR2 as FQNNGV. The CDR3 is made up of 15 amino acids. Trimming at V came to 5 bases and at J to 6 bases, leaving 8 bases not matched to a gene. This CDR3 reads CASSNRTGFAGELFF. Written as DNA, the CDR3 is TGTGCCAGCAGCAACCGGACAGGGTTCGCCGGGGAGCTGTTTTTT.

In DNA, the CDR3 is TGTGCCAGCAGTTACACCTTGGGAGGGTACTATGGCTACACCTTC. It yields the protein CASSYTLGGYYGYTF. The V gene is TRBV6-5, the J gene TRBJ1-2; D remains unclear. This CDR3 has 15 amino acids. Per the germline V gene, CDR1 is MNHEY and CDR2 is SVGAGI. The V end was cut by 2 bases, the J end by 3 bases, with 13 bases between.

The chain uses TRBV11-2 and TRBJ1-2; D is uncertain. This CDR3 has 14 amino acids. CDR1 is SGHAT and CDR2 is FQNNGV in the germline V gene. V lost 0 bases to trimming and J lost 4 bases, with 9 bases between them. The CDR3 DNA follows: TGTGCCAGCAGCTTAGATGCGGGTAGCTATGGCTACACCTTC. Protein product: CASSLDAGSYGYTF. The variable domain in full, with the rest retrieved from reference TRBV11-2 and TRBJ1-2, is EAGVAQSPRYKIIEKRQSVAFWCNPISGHATLYWYQQILGQGPKLLIQFQNNGVVDDSQLPKDRFSAERLKGVDSTLKIQPAKLEDSAVYLCASSLDAGSYGYTFGSGTRLTVV.

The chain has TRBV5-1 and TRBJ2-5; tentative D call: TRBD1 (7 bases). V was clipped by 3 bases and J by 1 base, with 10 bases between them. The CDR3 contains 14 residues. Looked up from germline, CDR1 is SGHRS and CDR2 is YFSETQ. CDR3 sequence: CASSWGDSQETQYF. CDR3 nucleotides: TGCGCCAGCAGCTGGGGGGACAGCCAAGAGACCCAGTACTTC.

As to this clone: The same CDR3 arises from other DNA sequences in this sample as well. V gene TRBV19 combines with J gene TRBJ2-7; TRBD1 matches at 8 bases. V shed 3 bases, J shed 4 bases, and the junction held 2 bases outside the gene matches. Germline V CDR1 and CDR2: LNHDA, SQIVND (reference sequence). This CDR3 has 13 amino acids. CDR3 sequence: CASSITGGYEQYF. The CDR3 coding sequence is TGTGCCAGTAGTATCACAGGGGGATACGAGCAGTACTTC.

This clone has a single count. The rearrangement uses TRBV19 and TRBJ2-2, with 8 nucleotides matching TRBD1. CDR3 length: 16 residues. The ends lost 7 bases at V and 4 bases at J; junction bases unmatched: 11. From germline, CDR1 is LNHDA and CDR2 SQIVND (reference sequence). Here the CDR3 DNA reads TGTGCCAGTACCGCCCTGGACAGGGTGGGCACCGGGGAGCTGTTTTTT. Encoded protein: CASTALDRVGTGELFF.

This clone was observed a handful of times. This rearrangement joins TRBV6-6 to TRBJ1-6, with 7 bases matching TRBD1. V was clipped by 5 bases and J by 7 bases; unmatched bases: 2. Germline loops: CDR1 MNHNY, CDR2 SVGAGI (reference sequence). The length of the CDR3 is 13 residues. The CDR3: CASSPTGNSPLHF. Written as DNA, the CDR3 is TGTGCCAGCAGTCCGACAGGGAATTCACCCCTCCACTTT.

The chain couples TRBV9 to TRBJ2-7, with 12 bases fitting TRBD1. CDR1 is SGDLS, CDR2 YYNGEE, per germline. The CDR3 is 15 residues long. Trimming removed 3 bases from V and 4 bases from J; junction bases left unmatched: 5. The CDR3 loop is CASSARDRGRYEQYF. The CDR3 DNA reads TGTGCCAGCAGCGCCCGGGACAGGGGGCGGTACGAGCAGTACTTC.

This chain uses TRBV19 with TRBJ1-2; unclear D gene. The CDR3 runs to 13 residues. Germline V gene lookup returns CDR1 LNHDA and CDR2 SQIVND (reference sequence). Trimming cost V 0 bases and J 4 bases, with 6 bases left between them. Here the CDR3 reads CASSIEESYGYTF. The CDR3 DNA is TGTGCCAGTAGTATAGAGGAGAGCTATGGCTACACCTTC.

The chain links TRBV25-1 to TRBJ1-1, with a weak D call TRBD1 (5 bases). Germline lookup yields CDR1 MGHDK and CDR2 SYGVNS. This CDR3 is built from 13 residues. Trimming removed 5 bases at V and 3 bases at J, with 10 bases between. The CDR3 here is CASSSPGDTEAFF. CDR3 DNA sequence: TGTGCCAGCAGTTCACCGGGGGACACTGAAGCTTTCTTT.

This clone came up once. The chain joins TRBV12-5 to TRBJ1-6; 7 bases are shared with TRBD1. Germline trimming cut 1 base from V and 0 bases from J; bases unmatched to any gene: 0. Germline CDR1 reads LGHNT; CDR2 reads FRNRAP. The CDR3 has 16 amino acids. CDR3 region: CASGLGQGSYNSPLHF. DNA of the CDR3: TGTGCTAGTGGTTTGGGACAGGGCTCCTATAATTCACCCCTCCACTTT.

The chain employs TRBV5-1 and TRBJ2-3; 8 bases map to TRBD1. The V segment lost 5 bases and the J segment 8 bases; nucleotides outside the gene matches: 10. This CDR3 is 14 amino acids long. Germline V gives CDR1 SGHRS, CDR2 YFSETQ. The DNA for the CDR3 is TGCGCCAGCAGACCGGACAGGGAGGATGGTACGCAGTATTTT. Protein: CASRPDREDGTQYF.

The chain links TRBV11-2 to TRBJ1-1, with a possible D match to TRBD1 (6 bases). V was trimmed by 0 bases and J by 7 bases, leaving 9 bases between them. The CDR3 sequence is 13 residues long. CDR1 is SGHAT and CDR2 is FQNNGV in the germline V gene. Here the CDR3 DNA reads TGTGCCAGCAGCTTAGAGGGCAGGGGTGAAGCTTTCTTT. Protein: CASSLEGRGEAFF.

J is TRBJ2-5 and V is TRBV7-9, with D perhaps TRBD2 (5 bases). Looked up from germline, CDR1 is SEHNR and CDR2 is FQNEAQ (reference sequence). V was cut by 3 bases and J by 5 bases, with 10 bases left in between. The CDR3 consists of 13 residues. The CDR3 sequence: CASSFAGGETQYF. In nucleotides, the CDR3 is TGTGCCAGCAGCTTCGCGGGTGGGGAGACCCAGTACTTC.

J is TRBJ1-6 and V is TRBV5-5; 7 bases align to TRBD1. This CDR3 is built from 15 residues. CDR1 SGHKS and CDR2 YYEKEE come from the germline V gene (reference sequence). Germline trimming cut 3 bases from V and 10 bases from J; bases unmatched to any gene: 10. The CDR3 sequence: CASSSDRVGGSPLHF. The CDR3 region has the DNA TGTGCCAGCAGCTCCGACAGGGTGGGTGGGTCACCCCTCCACTTT.

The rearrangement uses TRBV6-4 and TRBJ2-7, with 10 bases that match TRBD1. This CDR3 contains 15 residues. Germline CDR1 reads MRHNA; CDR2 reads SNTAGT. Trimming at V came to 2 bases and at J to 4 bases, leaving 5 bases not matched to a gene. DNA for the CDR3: TGTGCCAGCAGTGACGAGGACAGGGGGGTATACGAGCAGTACTTC. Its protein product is CASSDEDRGVYEQYF.

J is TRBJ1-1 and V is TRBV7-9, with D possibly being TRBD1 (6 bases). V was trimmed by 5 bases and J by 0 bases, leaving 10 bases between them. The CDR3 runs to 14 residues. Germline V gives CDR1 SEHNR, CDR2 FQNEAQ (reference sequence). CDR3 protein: CASSPNRVNTEAFF. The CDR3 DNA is TGTGCCAGCAGCCCCAACAGGGTGAACACTGAAGCTTTCTTT. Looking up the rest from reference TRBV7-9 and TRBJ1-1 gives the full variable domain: DTGVSQNPRHKITKRGQNVTFRCDPISEHNRLYWYRQTLGQGPEFLTYFQNEAQLEKSRLLSDRFSAERPKGSFSTLEIQRTEQGDSAMYLCASSPNRVNTEAFFGQGTRLTVV.

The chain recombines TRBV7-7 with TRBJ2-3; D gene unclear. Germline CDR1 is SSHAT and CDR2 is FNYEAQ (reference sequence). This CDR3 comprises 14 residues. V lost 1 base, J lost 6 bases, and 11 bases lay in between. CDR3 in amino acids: CASSLGSTGDTQYF. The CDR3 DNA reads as TGTGCCAGCAGCTTAGGGAGCACCGGGGATACGCAGTATTTT. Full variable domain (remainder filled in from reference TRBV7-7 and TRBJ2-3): GAGVSQSPRYKVTKRGQDVTLRCDPISSHATLYWYQQALGQGPEFLTYFNYEAQPDKSGLPSDRFSAERPEGSISTLTIQRTEQRDSAMYRCASSLGSTGDTQYFGPGTRLTVL.

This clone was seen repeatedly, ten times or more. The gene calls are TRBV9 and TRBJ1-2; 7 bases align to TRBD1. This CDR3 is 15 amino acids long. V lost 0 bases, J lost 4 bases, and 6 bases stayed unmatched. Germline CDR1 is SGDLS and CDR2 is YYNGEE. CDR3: CASSVGDRVSYGYTF. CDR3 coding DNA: TGTGCCAGCAGCGTAGGCGACAGGGTGAGCTATGGCTACACCTTC.

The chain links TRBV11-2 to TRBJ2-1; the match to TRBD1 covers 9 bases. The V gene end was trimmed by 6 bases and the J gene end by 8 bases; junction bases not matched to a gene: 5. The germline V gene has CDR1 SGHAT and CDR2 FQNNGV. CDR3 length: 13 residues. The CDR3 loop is CASSRDREDEQFF. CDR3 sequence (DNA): TGTGCCAGCAGTCGGGACAGGGAGGATGAGCAGTTCTTC.

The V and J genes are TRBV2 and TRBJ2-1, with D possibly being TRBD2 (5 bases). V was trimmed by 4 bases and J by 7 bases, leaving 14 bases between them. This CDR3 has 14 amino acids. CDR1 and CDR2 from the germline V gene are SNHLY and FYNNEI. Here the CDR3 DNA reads TGTGCCAGCAGTGGCTCCGGGATCTCTAATGAGCAGTTCTTC. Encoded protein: CASSGSGISNEQFF.

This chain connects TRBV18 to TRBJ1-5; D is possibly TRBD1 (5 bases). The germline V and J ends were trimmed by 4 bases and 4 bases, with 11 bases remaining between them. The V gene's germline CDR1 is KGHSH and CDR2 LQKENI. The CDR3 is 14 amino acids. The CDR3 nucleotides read TGTGCCAGCTCACTCCTCGGGGGGAATCAGCCCCAGCATTTT. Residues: CASSLLGGNQPQHF.

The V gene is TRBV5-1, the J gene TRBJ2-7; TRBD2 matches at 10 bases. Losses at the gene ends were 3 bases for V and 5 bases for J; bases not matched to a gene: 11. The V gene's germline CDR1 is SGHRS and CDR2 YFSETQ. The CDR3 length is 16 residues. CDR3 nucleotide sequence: TGCGCCAGCAGCTCGGAGGTGGGGACTAGCGTGCACGAGCAGTACTTC. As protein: CASSSEVGTSVHEQYF. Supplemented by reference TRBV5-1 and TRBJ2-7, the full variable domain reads KAGVTQTPRYLIKTRGQQVTLSCSPISGHRSVSWYQQTPGQGLQFLFEYFSETQRNKGNFPGRFSGRQFSNSRSEMNVSTLELGDSALYLCASSSEVGTSVHEQYFGPGTRLTVT.

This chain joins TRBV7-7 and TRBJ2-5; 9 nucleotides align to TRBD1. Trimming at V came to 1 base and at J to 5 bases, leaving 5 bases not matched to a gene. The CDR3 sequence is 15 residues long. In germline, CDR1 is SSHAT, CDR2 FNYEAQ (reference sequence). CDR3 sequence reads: CASSLDTGGGETQYF. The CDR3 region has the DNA TGTGCCAGCAGCTTAGACACAGGGGGCGGGGAGACCCAGTACTTC.

This chain's CDR3 is CASSPPDRAETQYF. Here the CDR3 DNA reads TGTGCCAGCAGCCCACCGGACAGGGCAGAGACCCAGTACTTC. The chain recombines TRBV7-2 with TRBJ2-5; 8 nucleotides line up with TRBD1. V was pared by 5 bases and J by 4 bases, with 6 bases of the junction left unmatched. The germline V gene has CDR1 SGHTA and CDR2 FQGNSA. This CDR3 contains 14 residues.

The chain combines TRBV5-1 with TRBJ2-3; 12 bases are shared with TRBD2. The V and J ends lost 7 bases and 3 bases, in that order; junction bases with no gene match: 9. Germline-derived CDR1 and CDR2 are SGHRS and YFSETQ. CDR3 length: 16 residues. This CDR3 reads CASSRTSGVGTDTQYF. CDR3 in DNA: TGCGCCAGCTCCCGGACTAGCGGGGTTGGTACAGATACGCAGTATTTT.

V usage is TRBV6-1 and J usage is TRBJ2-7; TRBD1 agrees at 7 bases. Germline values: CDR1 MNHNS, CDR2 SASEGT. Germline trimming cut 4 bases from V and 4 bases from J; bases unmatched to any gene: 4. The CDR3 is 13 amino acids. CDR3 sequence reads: CASSAGGFYEQYF. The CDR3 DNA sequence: TGTGCCAGCAGTGCAGGGGGTTTTTACGAGCAGTACTTC.

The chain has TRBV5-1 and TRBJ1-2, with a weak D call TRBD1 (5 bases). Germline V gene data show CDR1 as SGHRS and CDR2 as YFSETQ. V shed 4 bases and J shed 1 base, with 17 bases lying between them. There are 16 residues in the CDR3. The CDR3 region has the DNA TGCGCCAGCAGCCCTCGGGCAGGCGGGGGTAACTATGGCTACACCTTC. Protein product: CASSPRAGGGNYGYTF.

CDR3 protein: CASSLSLHVKETQYF. DNA for the CDR3: TGTGCCAGCAGCTTGAGTCTCCACGTTAAAGAGACCCAGTACTTC. V is TRBV11-2 and J is TRBJ2-5; no firm D call. The CDR3 is 15 amino acids. V shed 3 bases and J shed 3 bases, with 14 bases lying between them. Per the germline V gene, CDR1 is SGHAT and CDR2 is FQNNGV. Full variable domain (rest looked up from reference TRBV11-2 and TRBJ2-5): EAGVAQSPRYKIIEKRQSVAFWCNPISGHATLYWYQQILGQGPKLLIQFQNNGVVDDSQLPKDRFSAERLKGVDSTLKIQPAKLEDSAVYLCASSLSLHVKETQYFGPGTRLLVL.

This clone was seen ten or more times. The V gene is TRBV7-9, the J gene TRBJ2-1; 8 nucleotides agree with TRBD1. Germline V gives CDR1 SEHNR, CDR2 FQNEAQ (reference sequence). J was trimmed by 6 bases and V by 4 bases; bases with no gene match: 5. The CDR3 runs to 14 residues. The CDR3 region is CASSSPGQGNEQFF. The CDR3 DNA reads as TGTGCCAGCAGCTCCCCTGGACAGGGCAATGAGCAGTTCTTC.

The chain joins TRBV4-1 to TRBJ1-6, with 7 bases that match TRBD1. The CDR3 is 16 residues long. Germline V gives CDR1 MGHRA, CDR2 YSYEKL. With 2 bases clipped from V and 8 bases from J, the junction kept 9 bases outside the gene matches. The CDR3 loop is CASSQIGRGNHSPLHF. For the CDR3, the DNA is TGCGCCAGCAGCCAAATAGGCAGGGGGAATCATTCACCCCTCCACTTT.